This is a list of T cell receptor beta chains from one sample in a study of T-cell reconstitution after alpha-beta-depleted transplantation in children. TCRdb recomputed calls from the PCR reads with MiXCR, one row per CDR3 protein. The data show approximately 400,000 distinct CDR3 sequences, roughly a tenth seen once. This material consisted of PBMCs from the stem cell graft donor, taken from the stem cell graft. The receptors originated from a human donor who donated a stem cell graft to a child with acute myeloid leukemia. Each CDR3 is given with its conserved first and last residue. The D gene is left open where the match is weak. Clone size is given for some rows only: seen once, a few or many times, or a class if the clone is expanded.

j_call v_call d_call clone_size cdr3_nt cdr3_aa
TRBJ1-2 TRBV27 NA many TGTGCCAGCAGTCCCGACGGAAACTATGGCTACACCTTC CASSPDGNYGYTF
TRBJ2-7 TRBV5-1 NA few TGCGCCAGCAGCTGGTCCAGCTCCTACGAGCAGTACTTC CASSWSSSYEQYF
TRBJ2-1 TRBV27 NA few TGTGCCAGCAGTTCATCGGACTGGGGCAACAATGAGCAGTTCTTC CASSSSDWGNNEQFF
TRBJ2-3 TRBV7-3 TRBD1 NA TGTGCCAGCAGCCACGGACAGGAGCCGCAGTATTTT CASSHGQEPQYF
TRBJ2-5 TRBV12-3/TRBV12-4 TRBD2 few TGTGCCAGCAAAGGTAGCGGGGGCCAAGAGACCCAGTACTTC CASKGSGGQETQYF
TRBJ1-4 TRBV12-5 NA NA TGTGCTAGTGGAAACGGGCGTTTAGCTAATGAAAAACTGTTTTTT CASGNGRLANEKLFF
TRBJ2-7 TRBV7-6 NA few TGTGCCAGCAGCCCGTCGAGTCTGAGCGAGCAGTACTTC CASSPSSLSEQYF
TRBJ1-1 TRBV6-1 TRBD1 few TGTGCCAGCAGTGAAAATACCGGGACAGTAACTTTCTTT CASSENTGTVTFF
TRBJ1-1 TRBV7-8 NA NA TGTGCCAGCAGCGCCGACATGCAAGGGAGGTTGGCTGAAGCTTTCTTT CASSADMQGRLAEAFF
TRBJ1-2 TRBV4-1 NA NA TGCGCCAGCAGCCAAGGGGGGACGGTCTATGGCTACACCTTC CASSQGGTVYGYTF
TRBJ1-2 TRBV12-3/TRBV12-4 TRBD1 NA TGTGCCAGCAGCCCCGGGGGGGGACAGGGCTCACTTAACTATGGCTACACCTTC CASSPGGGQGSLNYGYTF
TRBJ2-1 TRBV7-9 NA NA TGTGCCAGCAGCTTAGTTGGGTTGGGTTTATACAATGAGCAGTTCTTC CASSLVGLGLYNEQFF
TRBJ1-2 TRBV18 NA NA TGTGCCAGCTCACCAGGGGACATCGCTAACTATGGCTACACCTTC CASSPGDIANYGYTF
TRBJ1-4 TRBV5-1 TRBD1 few TGCGCCAGCAGCTGGGGACAGGGGGCAACTAATGAAAAACTGTTTTTT CASSWGQGATNEKLFF
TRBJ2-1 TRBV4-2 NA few TGTGCCAGCAGCCCGCAGAAGAGCTCCTACAATGAGCAGTTCTTC CASSPQKSSYNEQFF
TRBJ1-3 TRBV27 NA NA TGTGCCAGCAGTTCCCCGACCCCGGGACAACTATCGTTCTCTGGAAACACCATATATTTT CASSSPTPGQLSFSGNTIYF
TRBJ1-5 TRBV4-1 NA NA TGCGCCAGCAGCCCCGGGGTTGGGAATCAGCCCCAGCATTTT CASSPGVGNQPQHF
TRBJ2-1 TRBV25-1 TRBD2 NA TGTGCCAGCAGTGGGGGGAAGGTCGGGAGGGCCAATGAGCAGTTCTTC CASSGGKVGRANEQFF
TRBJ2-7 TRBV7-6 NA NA TGTGCCAGCAGCTCGACGGACTTCAGCTCCTACGAGCAGTACTTC CASSSTDFSSYEQYF
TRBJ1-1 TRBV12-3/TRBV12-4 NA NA TGTGCCAGCAGGGTACAGGTGAACACTGAAGCTTTCTTT CASRVQVNTEAFF
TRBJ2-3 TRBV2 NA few TGTGCCAGCAGTGAGCGGGTTAGCACAGATACGCAGTATTTT CASSERVSTDTQYF
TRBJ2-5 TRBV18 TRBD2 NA TGTGCCAGCTCACCGATTAGCGGGATCGAGACCCAGTACTTC CASSPISGIETQYF
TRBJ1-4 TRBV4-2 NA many TGTGCCAGCAGCCTTCGACAGGCTAATGAAAAACTGTTTTTT CASSLRQANEKLFF
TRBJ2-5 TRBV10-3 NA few TGTGCCATCAGGGACGGTCAGCAAGAGACCCAGTACTTC CAIRDGQQETQYF
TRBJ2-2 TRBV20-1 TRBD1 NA TGCAGTGCCAGGGGGACAGCAAGTGGTGGCGGGGAGCTGTTTTTT CSARGTASGGGELFF
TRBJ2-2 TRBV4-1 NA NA TGCGCCAGCAGCTCCGAACCCGGCGGCACCGGGGAGCTGTTTTTT CASSSEPGGTGELFF
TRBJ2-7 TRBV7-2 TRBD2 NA TGTGCCAGCAGCGCTTCTAGCGGGAGGGCCGTTTTCTACGAGCAGTACTTC CASSASSGRAVFYEQYF
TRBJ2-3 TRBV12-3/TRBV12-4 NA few TGTGCCAGCAGTTCGTTACGGCCGACTAGCACAGATACGCAGTATTTT CASSSLRPTSTDTQYF
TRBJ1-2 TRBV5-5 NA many TGTGCCAGCAGCTTGAGCGAGGGATCCGGCTATGGCTACACCTTC CASSLSEGSGYGYTF
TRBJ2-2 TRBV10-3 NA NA TGTGCCATCCGAAAAACAGGGAACACCGGGGAGCTGTTTTTT CAIRKTGNTGELFF
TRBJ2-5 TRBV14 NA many TGTGCCAGCAGCCAATGGGAGACCCAGTACTTC CASSQWETQYF
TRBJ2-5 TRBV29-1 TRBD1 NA TGCAGCATACAGACAGGGCGCCATGGGGAGACCCAGTACTTC CSIQTGRHGETQYF
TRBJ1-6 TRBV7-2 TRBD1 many TGTGCCAGCAGCTTGACAGGGGACCTGTATAATTCACCCCTCCACTTT CASSLTGDLYNSPLHF
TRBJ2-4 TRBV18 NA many TGTGCCAGCTCACCAGGGGACAAAAACATTCAGTACTTC CASSPGDKNIQYF